Listed below are T cell receptor beta chains from one sample, sequenced in a study of Graves' ophthalmopathy and Graves' hyperthyroidism. TCRdb re-analysed the multiplex PCR reads in MiXCR, keeping a single row per CDR3 protein. The profile covers 450,000 to 600,000 distinct CDR3 sequences, with 35% to 40% appearing a single time and over 3.5% taken by the ten largest. The specimen was peripheral blood or thyroid tissue (not recorded which). These receptor sequences come from an adult man with Graves' hyperthyroidism. Both conserved end residues are part of each CDR3. D genes are given only for firm matches. Clone size appears in some rows only: once, few, many, or a class for an expanded clone.

j_call: TRBJ1-1; v_call: TRBV7-9; d_call: .; clone_size: .; cdr3_aa: CASSLTDRSTEAFF; cdr3_nt: TGTGCCAGCAGCTTAACCGACAGGTCGACTGAAGCTTTCTTT
j_call: TRBJ2-5; v_call: TRBV15; d_call: TRBD1; clone_size: few; cdr3_aa: CATSPGTESLETQYF; cdr3_nt: TGTGCCACCAGCCCCGGGACAGAGTCCTTGGAGACCCAGTACTTC
j_call: TRBJ2-5; v_call: TRBV29-1; d_call: .; clone_size: .; cdr3_aa: CSVETDRTHKETQYF; cdr3_nt: TGCAGCGTTGAAACCGACAGGACACACAAAGAGACCCAGTACTTC
j_call: TRBJ1-1; v_call: TRBV29-1; d_call: .; clone_size: few; cdr3_aa: CSVEVQGGTEAFF; cdr3_nt: TGCAGCGTTGAGGTACAGGGAGGGACTGAAGCTTTCTTT
j_call: TRBJ2-5; v_call: TRBV5-8; d_call: .; clone_size: many; cdr3_aa: CASSLRDGETQYF; cdr3_nt: TGTGCCAGCAGCTTAAGGGACGGGGAGACCCAGTACTTC
j_call: TRBJ1-4; v_call: TRBV12-3/TRBV12-4; d_call: .; clone_size: .; cdr3_aa: CASSLWLQGKLFF; cdr3_nt: TGTGCCAGCAGTTTATGGCTCCAAGGAAAACTGTTTTTT
j_call: TRBJ1-5; v_call: TRBV19; d_call: .; clone_size: many; cdr3_aa: CASSIGQGSNQPQHF; cdr3_nt: TGTGCCAGTAGTATAGGGCAGGGAAGCAATCAGCCCCAGCATTTT
j_call: TRBJ2-5; v_call: TRBV7-2; d_call: .; clone_size: many; cdr3_aa: CASSSSRGAETQYF; cdr3_nt: TGTGCCAGCAGCTCGAGCAGGGGCGCGGAGACCCAGTACTTC
j_call: TRBJ1-6; v_call: TRBV13; d_call: .; clone_size: many; cdr3_aa: CASSSGHSNSPLHF; cdr3_nt: TGTGCCAGCAGCTCGGGACACAGTAATTCACCCCTCCACTTT
j_call: TRBJ1-6; v_call: TRBV20-1; d_call: .; clone_size: many; cdr3_aa: CSARVTEASPLHF; cdr3_nt: TGCAGTGCTAGGGTGACAGAGGCTTCACCCCTCCACTTT
j_call: TRBJ2-3; v_call: TRBV11-2; d_call: TRBD2; clone_size: .; cdr3_aa: CASSFQPRTSGFTDTQYF; cdr3_nt: TGTGCCAGCAGCTTCCAGCCCAGGACTAGCGGGTTCACAGATACGCAGTATTTT
j_call: TRBJ2-7; v_call: TRBV2; d_call: TRBD1; clone_size: .; cdr3_aa: CASNEDTGQELYEQYF; cdr3_nt: TGTGCCAGCAACGAAGACACGGGACAGGAGCTCTACGAGCAGTACTTC
j_call: TRBJ1-6; v_call: TRBV25-1; d_call: TRBD1; clone_size: .; cdr3_aa: CASSADSGTGGSPLHF; cdr3_nt: TGTGCCAGCAGTGCGGATTCCGGGACAGGGGGCTCACCCCTCCACTTT
j_call: TRBJ2-2; v_call: TRBV10-3; d_call: .; clone_size: many; cdr3_aa: CAISDWTWDTTNTGELFF; cdr3_nt: TGTGCCATCAGTGACTGGACTTGGGACACAACGAACACCGGGGAGCTGTTTTTT
j_call: TRBJ2-5; v_call: TRBV7-6; d_call: .; clone_size: many; cdr3_aa: CASSLVAEGVQETQYF; cdr3_nt: TGTGCCAGCAGCTTAGTGGCGGAGGGGGTCCAAGAGACCCAGTACTTC
j_call: TRBJ1-1; v_call: TRBV20-1; d_call: .; clone_size: .; cdr3_aa: CSPPTANTEAFF; cdr3_nt: TGCAGTCCTCCTACAGCGAACACTGAAGCTTTCTTT
j_call: TRBJ1-1; v_call: TRBV29-1; d_call: .; clone_size: .; cdr3_aa: CSVEGGAGNTEAFF; cdr3_nt: TGCAGCGTTGAAGGGGGAGCGGGAAACACTGAAGCTTTCTTT
j_call: TRBJ2-7; v_call: TRBV9; d_call: .; clone_size: many; cdr3_aa: CASSVDGAYEQYF; cdr3_nt: TGTGCCAGCAGCGTAGATGGGGCCTACGAGCAGTACTTC
j_call: TRBJ1-2; v_call: TRBV6-5; d_call: .; clone_size: many; cdr3_aa: CASSFLPNYGYTF; cdr3_nt: TGTGCCAGCAGTTTTCTACCGAACTATGGCTACACCTTC
j_call: TRBJ2-3; v_call: TRBV29-1; d_call: .; clone_size: few; cdr3_aa: CSVEGVGSSDTQYF; cdr3_nt: TGCAGCGTTGAGGGGGTTGGATCTTCAGATACGCAGTATTTT
j_call: TRBJ1-2; v_call: TRBV12-3/TRBV12-4; d_call: .; clone_size: .; cdr3_aa: CASSQDMTEGSYGYTF; cdr3_nt: TGTGCCAGCAGCCAGGATATGACAGAGGGCAGCTATGGCTACACCTTC
j_call: TRBJ1-1; v_call: TRBV29-1; d_call: TRBD1; clone_size: .; cdr3_aa: CGVERDRANTEAFF; cdr3_nt: TGCGGCGTTGAACGGGACAGGGCCAACACTGAAGCTTTCTTT
j_call: TRBJ1-4; v_call: TRBV10-3; d_call: .; clone_size: many; cdr3_aa: CATSGEGWSKKLFF; cdr3_nt: TGTGCCACCTCAGGGGAGGGGTGGTCGAAAAAACTGTTTTTT
j_call: TRBJ2-3; v_call: TRBV30; d_call: .; clone_size: .; cdr3_aa: CAWSVLTDTQYF; cdr3_nt: TGTGCCTGGAGTGTATTAACAGATACGCAGTATTTT
j_call: TRBJ1-4; v_call: TRBV5-6; d_call: .; clone_size: .; cdr3_aa: CASSTGTPNEKLFF; cdr3_nt: TGTGCCAGCAGCACCGGGACACCTAATGAAAAACTGTTTTTT
j_call: TRBJ1-2; v_call: TRBV29-1; d_call: .; clone_size: many; cdr3_aa: CSVESLSGAGGYTF; cdr3_nt: TGCAGCGTTGAATCATTGTCGGGGGCGGGAGGCTACACCTTC
j_call: TRBJ1-1; v_call: TRBV6-1; d_call: .; clone_size: many; cdr3_aa: CASSVHLVNTEAFF; cdr3_nt: TGTGCCAGCAGTGTGCACCTGGTTAACACTGAAGCTTTCTTT
j_call: TRBJ1-2; v_call: TRBV3-1; d_call: TRBD1; clone_size: many; cdr3_aa: CASSQGDRVGYGYTF; cdr3_nt: TGTGCCAGCAGCCAAGGGGACAGGGTCGGATATGGCTACACCTTC
j_call: TRBJ1-2; v_call: TRBV19; d_call: .; clone_size: many; cdr3_aa: CASSIPNNGYTF; cdr3_nt: TGTGCCAGTAGTATACCGAATAATGGCTACACCTTC
j_call: TRBJ1-2; v_call: TRBV14; d_call: .; clone_size: few; cdr3_aa: CASSQDIGYGYTF; cdr3_nt: TGTGCCAGCAGCCAAGATATCGGCTATGGCTACACCTTC
j_call: TRBJ2-1; v_call: TRBV5-8; d_call: TRBD2; clone_size: .; cdr3_aa: CASSPGLAGAYNEQFF; cdr3_nt: TGTGCCAGCAGCCCCGGACTAGCGGGTGCCTACAATGAGCAGTTCTTC
j_call: TRBJ2-7; v_call: TRBV29-1; d_call: .; clone_size: .; cdr3_aa: CSVAQGGGELYF; cdr3_nt: TGCAGCGTTGCCCAGGGCGGCGGGGAGCTGTACTTC
j_call: TRBJ2-7; v_call: TRBV29-1; d_call: .; clone_size: many; cdr3_aa: CSVVYTWEQYF; cdr3_nt: TGCAGCGTTGTATATACGTGGGAGCAGTACTTC
j_call: TRBJ1-1; v_call: TRBV20-1; d_call: .; clone_size: few; cdr3_aa: CSAGDRMNTEAFF; cdr3_nt: TGCAGTGCTGGGGATAGGATGAACACTGAAGCTTTCTTT
j_call: TRBJ2-2; v_call: TRBV24-1; d_call: .; clone_size: .; cdr3_aa: CATRGGTNTGELFF; cdr3_nt: TGTGCCACCAGGGGCGGTACGAACACCGGGGAGCTGTTTTTT
j_call: TRBJ1-5; v_call: TRBV7-9; d_call: TRBD1; clone_size: many; cdr3_aa: CASSGTGTQPQHF; cdr3_nt: TGTGCCAGCAGCGGGACAGGAACTCAGCCCCAGCATTTT